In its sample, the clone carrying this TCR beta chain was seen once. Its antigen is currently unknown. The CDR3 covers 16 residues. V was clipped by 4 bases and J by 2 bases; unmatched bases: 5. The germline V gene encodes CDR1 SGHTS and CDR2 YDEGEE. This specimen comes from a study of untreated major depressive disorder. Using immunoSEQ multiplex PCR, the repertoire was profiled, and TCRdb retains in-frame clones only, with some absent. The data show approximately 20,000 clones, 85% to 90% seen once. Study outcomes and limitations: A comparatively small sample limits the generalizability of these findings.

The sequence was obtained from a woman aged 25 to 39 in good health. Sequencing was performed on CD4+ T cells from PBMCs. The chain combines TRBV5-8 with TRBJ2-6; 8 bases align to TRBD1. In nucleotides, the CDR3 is TGTGCCAGCAGCACGGACAGGGAAGCTGGGGCCAACGTCCTGACTTTC. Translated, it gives CASSTDREAGANVLTF.